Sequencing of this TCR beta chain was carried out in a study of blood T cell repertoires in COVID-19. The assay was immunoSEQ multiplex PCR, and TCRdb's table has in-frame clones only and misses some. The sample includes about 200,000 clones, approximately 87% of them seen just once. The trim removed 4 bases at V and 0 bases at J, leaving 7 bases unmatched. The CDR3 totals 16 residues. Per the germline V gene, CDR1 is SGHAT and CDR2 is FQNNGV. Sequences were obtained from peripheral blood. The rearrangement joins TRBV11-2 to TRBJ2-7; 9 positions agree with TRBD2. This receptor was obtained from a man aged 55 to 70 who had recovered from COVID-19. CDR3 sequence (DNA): TGTGCCAGCAGCTCCAGGACTAGCGCAACCTCCTACGAGCAGTACTTC. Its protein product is CASSSRTSATSYEQYF.